This TCR beta chain was profiled in a study of shared clonotypes between healthy human individuals. Germline CDR1 is SGHAT and CDR2 is FQNNGV. The CDR3 spans 15 residues. Trimming took 1 base from V and 3 from J; bases not matched to a gene: 6. Over several immunoSEQ plates, each subset's genomic DNA was distributed in even portions. Libraries were prepared by immunoSEQ multiplex PCR; TCRdb keeps only in-frame clonotypes and omits some of them. The sample yields some 530,000 clones, roughly 80% seen once. This TCR derives from a woman aged 40 to 55 in good health. Some clones in this sample may be carry-over from other donors' samples. The chain carries TRBV11-2 and TRBJ2-7; 7 bases fit TRBD2. The sample taken for sequencing was PBMCs. The CDR3 region has the DNA TGTGCCAGCAGCTTAGCAGTGACTAGCAGCTACGAGCAGTACTTC. This encodes CASSLAVTSSYEQYF.